The T cell receptor (beta chain) described here comes from a study of radiation and T cells in renal cell carcinoma (dated by TCRdb to 2020 to 2021). Some background on the complete study: The samples were drawn from a clinical trial, where primary renal cell carcinomas were treated with 15 Gy of stereotactic body radiation therapy and then removed by nephrectomy 4 weeks afterward. In total, approximately 53 samples underwent TCR beta sequencing: about 26 tumors plus 27 peripheral blood samples. Across all 55 or so samples, 4,000,000 or so unique CDR3 nucleotide sequences, encoding 2,658,974 unique CDR3 amino acid sequences, were identified. Summary of the overall study and its limitations: The single-armed trial design could not address effects of radiation dose or scheduling on the TCR repertoire. Because pretreatment tumor biopsies were not available, the study could not determine whether clonotypes were already present within the tumor at baseline. In blood, the top tumor clonotypes increased from baseline to 2 weeks after radiation and then shrank by 4 weeks, which suggests a temporary expansion of tumor-resident clones. Changes in the blood repertoire were not tracked past 4 weeks after treatment.

TCR beta libraries were generated from genomic DNA with the immunoSEQ kit, following the manufacturer's recommendations. For library preparation, a first multiplex PCR was performed with proprietary primers, followed by a second PCR in which unique barcodes were added, and bead cleanups were performed after each round. Each sample batch included a kit-provided positive control reaction and a negative control reaction. The final libraries were assessed on an Agilent 4200 TapeStation D1000 ScreenTape, pooled by volume, and quantified by qPCR. Sequencing ran on an Illumina NextSeq500 with a MidOutput 150-cycle cartridge, using 156 Read1 and 15 Index1 cycles with kit custom primers. The pooled library was loaded at around 0.93 pM with about 20% PhiX control spiked in. In the paper's pipeline: Vendor-processed data were analyzed in R, and a clonotype was defined as all T cells sharing the same CDR3 nucleotide sequence. In the clone abundance analyses, frequencies in each sample were normalized to that sample's 10,000 most abundant clones. Public T cell clones, averaging fewer than five per sample, were removed before analysis. An abundance difference of at least 32-fold between compartments was the criterion for calling clonotypes tumor-enriched or baseline blood-enriched. A beta-binomial differential abundance model was applied to find clonotypes that expanded or contracted between blood time points. Similarity between tumor and blood repertoires was quantified using the Baroni-Urbani and Buser coefficient, and groups were compared with two-tailed Wilcoxon tests in R. What TCRdb holds here is the immuneACCESS table cut down to in-frame rearrangements. Part of the clones is not present; checked against another copy, under half of the missing clones reflect an unresolved V gene, and the others are unexplained. D and trimming were read from the DNA, whereas the V and J calls and clone size are those reported in that table. This sample lists roughly 130,000 clones; 85% to 90% were detected once. In total, the top ten clones hold approximately 6% of the sample.

About this clone itself: The target of this receptor is not known. Per-base qualities were not stored, and no clone one base away is much larger.

The trim is 2 bases for V and 7 bases for J, with a gap of 5 bases between the germline ends. The germline V gene encodes CDR1 KGHSH and CDR2 LQKENI. The cysteine opens and the phenylalanine closes a CDR3 of 11 amino acids. Only CDR3 DNA is held: 33 bases, read in frame from base 1. In the paper's terms, the time point label means: blood 2 weeks post-SBRT. In the paper's terms, the treatment or condition label means: 15 Gy SBRT to primary tumor, nephrectomy 4 weeks later. To track tumor-enriched clonotypes, serial peripheral blood was sampled from radiation-treated patients at baseline and at 2 weeks and 4 weeks after SBRT. All patients had renal cell carcinoma with clear cell pathology. The QIAamp DNA Blood Mini Kit (Qiagen) was used to prepare genomic DNA for TCR sequencing. The analyses included just those samples that passed every quality control check.

This specimen was blood, taken from a patient whose treatment included radiotherapy and nephrectomy. Here the chain combines TRBV18 and TRBJ1-1; no D gene can be assigned with confidence. The receptor comes from a woman aged 65 to 85 with renal cell carcinoma. The CDR3 protein sequence reads: CASSPLDEAFF. At the DNA level, the sequence is TGTGCCAGCTCACCATTGGATGAAGCTTTCTTT.